These 16 T cell receptor beta chains share one sample of origin, sequenced in a study of blood T cell repertoires in COVID-19. Libraries were prepared by immunoSEQ multiplex PCR; TCRdb keeps only in-frame clonotypes and omits some of them. The data contain about 300,000 clones, around 85% of them singletons. Sequencing was done on a sample of PBMCs or T cells enriched from blood (not recorded which). These TCRs come from a woman aged 25-40 years who had been exposed to COVID-19.

The chain uses TRBV20-1 and TRBJ2-5; D gene uncertain. CDR3 length: 10 amino acids. Germline-derived CDR1 and CDR2 are DFQATT and SNEGSKA (reference sequence). Trimming removed 5 bases from V and 3 bases from J, with 4 bases in between. The CDR3 sequence is CSAYKETQYF. The CDR3 DNA follows: TGCAGTGCTTATAAAGAGACCCAGTACTTC.

This clone was seen more than once but under ten times. The CDR3 spells CASRQNGGNQPQHF. CDR3 DNA sequence: TGTGCCAGTAGACAAAATGGTGGCAATCAGCCCCAGCATTTT. The chain has TRBV19 and TRBJ1-5; no clear D gene. This CDR3 spans 14 amino acids. Between the trimmed V and J ends, which lost 6 bases and 2 bases, there was a span of 11 bases. Germline V gene lookup returns CDR1 LNHDA and CDR2 SQIVND (reference sequence).

The chain combines TRBV28 with TRBJ2-7; D might be TRBD2 (5 bases). Germline CDR1 reads MDHEN; CDR2 reads SYDVKM. V lost 5 bases, J lost 3 bases, and 11 bases lay in between. The CDR3 covers 13 residues. CDR3 DNA: TGTGCCAGCAGTCCACCGGGGAGCTACGAGCAGTACTTC. Translating gives CASSPPGSYEQYF. The full variable domain, with the rest looked up from reference TRBV28 and TRBJ2-7, is DVKVTQSSRYLVKRTGEKVFLECVQDMDHENMFWYRQDPGLGLRLIYFSYDVKMKEKGDIPEGYSVSREKKERFSLILESASTNQTSMYLCASSPPGSYEQYFGPGTRLTVT.

V and J are TRBV18 and TRBJ2-5; the match to TRBD1 covers 9 bases. With V trimmed by 3 bases and J by 1 base, 12 bases remained unmatched. CDR1 is KGHSH and CDR2 is LQKENI in the germline V gene. The CDR3 has 18 residues. The CDR3 nucleotides are TGTGCCAGCTCACCCCGGACAGGGGAGGGCGTTGGCCAAGAGACCCAGTACTTC. Its translation: CASSPRTGEGVGQETQYF. Together with reference TRBV18 and TRBJ2-5, the CDR3 gives the full variable domain: NAGVMQNPRHLVRRRGQEARLRCSPMKGHSHVYWYRQLPEEGLKFMVYLQKENIIDESGMPKERFSAEFPKEGPSILRIQQVVRGDSAAYFCASSPRTGEGVGQETQYFGPGTRLLVL.

As for this clone: At one boundary the junction diverges from the germline segment, which might be a read error. The chain combines TRBV4-1 with TRBJ2-7; 11 bases match TRBD2. There are 14 residues in the CDR3. From germline, CDR1 is MGHRA and CDR2 YSYEKL. The CDR3 protein is CASSQDTSGRTHHF. CDR3 sequence (DNA): TGCGCCAGCAGCCAAGACACTAGCGGGAGAACCCACCACTTC.

CDR3 coding DNA: TGTGCCAGCAGCTTAGTAGGGGGATCGGATAATTCACCCCTCCACTTT. The encoded protein is CASSLVGGSDNSPLHF. The J gene is TRBJ1-6, the V gene TRBV7-8; maybe TRBD1 (6 bases). CDR3 length equals 16 residues. V was clipped by 1 base and J by 5 bases, with 12 bases between them. Germline values: CDR1 SGHVS, CDR2 FQNEAQ.

This clone was seen only once. V and J are TRBV5-1 and TRBJ1-1, with 10 bases that match TRBD1. Germline trimming cut 3 bases from V and 6 bases from J; bases unmatched to any gene: 8. The CDR3 spans 15 residues. Germline lookup yields CDR1 SGHRS and CDR2 YFSETQ. The CDR3 DNA is TGCGCCAGCAGCTCGCCGGACAGGGGGGCCTCTGAAGCTTTCTTT. The encoded protein is CASSSPDRGASEAFF.

V gene TRBV5-4 combines with J gene TRBJ2-1; D not resolved. The V and J ends lost 2 bases and 5 bases respectively, with 5 bases between them. This CDR3 contains 12 residues. CDR1 is SGHNT, CDR2 YYREEE, per germline (reference sequence). The CDR3 loop is CASSFRNNEQFF. The DNA of the CDR3 is TGTGCCAGCAGCTTTCGTAACAATGAGCAGTTCTTC.

CDR3 coding DNA: TGTGCCAGCAGTTCTCCGGCGGGGAACTTGGCTTCGTACGAGCAGTACTTC. As protein: CASSSPAGNLASYEQYF. This chain links TRBV28 with TRBJ2-7; a possible D gene is TRBD2 (6 bases). The CDR3 loop spans 17 amino acids. Germline loops: CDR1 MDHEN, CDR2 SYDVKM. V lost 4 bases and J lost 4, with 23 bases in between.

The J gene is TRBJ1-2, the V gene TRBV5-6; D may be TRBD1 (5 bases). The CDR3 is 14 residues long. V was shortened by 2 bases and J by 3 bases, with 11 bases between the two germline ends. Looked up from germline, CDR1 is SGHDT and CDR2 is YYEEEE. For the CDR3, the DNA is TGTGCCAGCAGCTTTCAAGGCAGGGACTATGGCTACACCTTC. Translating gives CASSFQGRDYGYTF.

The CDR3 reads CASSLGGERKLFF. The CDR3 region has the DNA TGTGCCAGCAGCTTAGGGGGGGAGAGAAAACTGTTTTTT. The genes are TRBV7-2 and TRBJ1-4; TRBD1 might be the D (5 bases). The CDR3 is 13 amino acids. V lost 1 base and J lost 10, with 10 bases in between. Germline values: CDR1 SGHTA, CDR2 FQGNSA.

Written as DNA, the CDR3 is TGTGCCAGCAGCTGGCGGGGGGGCCCCGAGACCCAGTACTTC. This encodes CASSWRGGPETQYF. The chain joins TRBV6-2 or TRBV6-3 to TRBJ2-5; 9 positions match TRBD2. The CDR3 sequence is 14 residues long. The germline V gene has CDR1 MNHEY and CDR2 SVGEGT. With V trimmed by 6 bases and J by 5 bases, 7 bases remained unmatched.

This rearrangement joins TRBV7-6 to TRBJ2-1, with 13 bases that match TRBD2. Germline V lookup: CDR1 SGHVS, CDR2 FNYEAQ. V shed 5 bases and J 9 bases; nucleotides not matched to a gene: 13. This CDR3 comprises 17 residues. Written as DNA, the CDR3 is TGTGCCAGCAGCCTGGTCTCCGGGACTAGCGGGATTAGTGAGCAGTTCTTC. It codes for CASSLVSGTSGISEQFF. Variable domain in full (rest from reference TRBV7-6 and TRBJ2-1): GAGVSQSPRYKVTKRGQDVALRCDPISGHVSLYWYRQALGQGPEFLTYFNYEAQQDKSGLPNDRFSAERPEGSISTLTIQRTEQRDSAMYRCASSLVSGTSGISEQFFGPGTRLTVL.

CDR3 in amino acids: CASSYSGEGTDTQYF. In DNA, the CDR3 is TGTGCCAGCAGCTATAGCGGGGAGGGCACAGATACGCAGTATTTT. The chain joins TRBV7-3 to TRBJ2-3, with 8 bases lining up with TRBD2. V lost 4 bases and J lost 1; bases outside the gene matches: 4. The CDR3 has 15 residues. Germline V lookup: CDR1 SGHTA, CDR2 FQGTGA.

This clone came up once. The CDR3 loop is CASSLAPGPLHF. DNA for the CDR3: TGTGCCAGCAGCTTAGCCCCGGGACCCCTCCACTTT. The chain recombines TRBV13 with TRBJ1-6, with unresolved D. From germline, CDR1 is PRHDT and CDR2 FYEKMQ (reference sequence). Trimming took off 1 base at V and 12 bases at J, with 7 bases between the two ends. The CDR3 length is 12 residues.

The rearrangement links TRBV6-1 to TRBJ1-2, with a weak D call TRBD1 (5 bases). Germline values: CDR1 MNHNS, CDR2 SASEGT. The CDR3 runs to 16 residues. The V end was cut by 0 bases, the J end by 4 bases, with 15 bases between. In DNA, the CDR3 is TGTGCCAGCAGTGAAGCGCTAAGACAGATCTCCTATGGCTACACCTTC. This translates into CASSEALRQISYGYTF.